This entry lists 28 T cell receptor beta chains sequenced from one sample in a study of T cells in Graves' hyperthyroidism and ophthalmopathy. Template material for amplifying TCR beta CDR3 regions consisted of RNA transcripts. The HTBI primer set drove a first-round RT-PCR of the TCR CDR3. TCRdb called the multiplex PCR reads again in MiXCR, with one record for every CDR3 protein. The sample has over 300,000 distinct CDR3 sequences; roughly an eighth are singletons. Sequencing was done on a sample of blood. All receptors derive from a woman between 40 and 55 years old with Graves' ophthalmopathy.

This clonotype was observed many times. Here the CDR3 reads CASSTPHELNTEAFF. CDR3 DNA sequence: TGTGCCAGCAGCACCCCCCATGAATTGAACACTGAAGCTTTCTTT. V gene TRBV13 combines with J gene TRBJ1-1; unclear D gene. Trimming pared 5 bases from V and 0 bases from J, leaving 13 bases between. Germline V CDR1 and CDR2: PRHDT, FYEKMQ (reference sequence). The CDR3 length is 15 residues.

This clonotype was recorded many times. The chain recombines TRBV12-3 or TRBV12-4 with TRBJ2-7; 12 bases match TRBD1. J gave up 4 bases and V 5 bases, and 12 bases lay outside the gene matches. This CDR3 is built from 17 residues. The CDR3 is CASSASRDRGQRYEQYF. As DNA, the CDR3 is TGTGCCAGCAGTGCAAGCCGGGACAGGGGGCAGAGGTACGAGCAGTACTTC.

To note about this clonotype: A much larger clone sits a single nucleotide away, making a read error possible. J is TRBJ2-2 and V is TRBV27; 7 bases agree with TRBD1. The CDR3 runs 13 residues. The germline V gene encodes CDR1 MNHEY and CDR2 SMNVEV (reference sequence). The CDR3 here is CAAQGSNTGELLF. CDR3 bases: TGTGCCGCACAGGGGTCCAACACCGGGGAGCTGCTTTTT.

The chain links TRBV6-1 to TRBJ2-1; 9 nucleotides align to TRBD2. After removal of 5 bases from V and 12 bases from J, the junction contained 2 bases not matched to a gene. The CDR3 loop spans 11 amino acids. Germline V CDR1 and CDR2: MNHNS, SASEGT. CDR3 loop: CASSQTSGQFF. For the CDR3, the DNA is TGTGCCAGCAGTCAGACTAGCGGGCAGTTCTTC.

The genes are TRBV5-5 and TRBJ2-5; 10 nucleotides agree with TRBD1. Germline CDR1 is SGHKS and CDR2 is YYEKEE (reference sequence). This CDR3 has 16 amino acids. The V gene end was trimmed by 2 bases and the J gene end by 5 bases; junction bases not matched to a gene: 9. This CDR3 reads CASSLVETGGGETQYF. CDR3 nucleotides: TGTGCCAGCAGCTTAGTAGAGACAGGGGGCGGCGAGACCCAGTACTTC.

In its sample, this clonotype was seen a few times. The chain employs TRBV6-6 and TRBJ2-1; D might be TRBD1 (6 bases). The CDR3 runs to 15 residues. V dropped 2 bases and J dropped 8 bases, with 16 bases sitting between them. Germline V gives CDR1 MNHNY, CDR2 SVGAGI (reference sequence). CDR3 loop: CASSYPRGVGHEQFF. CDR3 in DNA: TGTGCCAGCAGTTACCCCAGGGGAGTAGGCCATGAGCAGTTCTTC.

This clonotype was picked up many times. J is TRBJ1-1 and V is TRBV6-1; D is undetermined. Germline V gene sequence: CDR1 MNHNS, CDR2 SASEGT. Trimming stripped 6 bases from V and 2 bases from J, with 10 bases between. This CDR3 has 13 amino acids. In DNA form, the CDR3 reads TGTGCCAGCAGCGTTAAAAAAAACACTGAAGCTTTCTTT. Translation gives CASSVKKNTEAFF.

This clonotype was recorded at least ten times. V gene TRBV11-2 combines with J gene TRBJ2-7; 7 nucleotides agree with TRBD1. V was clipped by 8 bases and J by 1 base; unmatched bases: 5. This CDR3 is built from 13 residues. CDR1 is SGHAT, CDR2 FQNNGV, per germline. The CDR3 coding sequence is TGTGCCAGCCTCCGACAGGGTTCCTACGAGCAGTACTTC. This encodes CASLRQGSYEQYF.

The sample holds many counts of this clonotype. The CDR3, as DNA: TGTGCCAGCAGTTTGTCAGGACAGGGACGCGCGGGCTACACCTTC. Translating gives CASSLSGQGRAGYTF. V gene TRBV27 combines with J gene TRBJ1-2, with TRBD1 matching over 8 bases. The J segment lost 8 bases and the V segment lost 3 bases, leaving 11 bases of the junction unmatched. Germline CDR1 and CDR2: MNHEY and SMNVEV (reference sequence). The CDR3 length is 15 residues.

The table lists this clonotype with a count of one. The gene calls are TRBV20-1 and TRBJ2-3; 11 nucleotides match TRBD2. The CDR3 spans 16 residues. Germline CDR1 is DFQATT and CDR2 is SNEGSKA (reference sequence). V lost 5 bases and J lost 1; bases outside the gene matches: 8. The CDR3 spells CSAGRLAGPGTDTQYF. CDR3 sequence (DNA): TGCAGTGCTGGCCGACTAGCGGGGCCCGGCACAGATACGCAGTATTTT.

Many counts were recorded for this clonotype. The chain recombines TRBV7-9 with TRBJ2-5, with D perhaps TRBD2 (5 bases). The germline V and J ends were trimmed by 2 bases and 3 bases, with 10 bases remaining between them. CDR1 and CDR2 (germline): SEHNR, FQNEAQ (reference sequence). The CDR3 is 14 residues long. CDR3 protein: CASSLLGEEETQYF. As DNA, the CDR3 is TGTGCCAGCAGCTTATTGGGAGAGGAAGAGACCCAGTACTTC.

This clonotype was seen repeatedly, ten times or more. The chain recombines TRBV7-2 with TRBJ1-1; D ambiguous. The V and J ends lost 5 bases and 7 bases respectively, with 14 bases between them. Per germline, CDR1 SGHTA and CDR2 FQGNSA. This CDR3 comprises 13 residues. DNA for the CDR3: TGTGCCAGCAGCACTAGCGTCGGAGTTGAAGCTTTCTTT. Its protein product is CASSTSVGVEAFF.

This clonotype showed up many times. The V and J genes are TRBV2 and TRBJ2-2, with D unresolved. The CDR3 is 16 amino acids. Germline V CDR1 and CDR2: SNHLY, FYNNEI. V shed 6 bases and J shed 3 bases, with 17 bases lying between them. The CDR3 here is CASRTLLAFHTGELFF. The CDR3 nucleotides are TGTGCCAGCAGGACTCTACTGGCGTTTCACACCGGGGAGCTGTTTTTT.

Many counts were recorded for this clonotype. The gene calls are TRBV28 and TRBJ2-1; either TRBD1 or TRBD2 may fit D (5 bases each). Trimming shortened V by 4 bases and J by 3 bases, and 13 bases separated the two germline ends. This CDR3 region has 15 residues. The germline V gene encodes CDR1 MDHEN and CDR2 SYDVKM. The CDR3 DNA sequence: TGTGCCAGCAGTTGGGAAGGGGCGGGCTACAATGAGCAGTTCTTC. It is translated as CASSWEGAGYNEQFF. The full variable domain, completed using reference TRBV28 and TRBJ2-1, is DVKVTQSSRYLVKRTGEKVFLECVQDMDHENMFWYRQDPGLGLRLIYFSYDVKMKEKGDIPEGYSVSREKKERFSLILESASTNQTSMYLCASSWEGAGYNEQFFGPGTRLTVL.

The V and J genes are TRBV5-6 and TRBJ1-1, with 8 bases fitting TRBD1. The CDR3 spans 15 residues. The germline V gene has CDR1 SGHDT and CDR2 YYEEEE. V gave up 5 bases and J gave up 3 bases; unmatched junction bases: 9. In nucleotides, the CDR3 is TGTGCCAGCAGGGCCAGGGGGCGCGTGTACACTGAAGCTTTCTTT. It codes for CASRARGRVYTEAFF.

This sequence joins TRBV13 and TRBJ2-5, with 9 bases aligning to TRBD1. J lost 13 bases, V lost 4 bases, and 16 bases had no gene match. Germline V lookup: CDR1 PRHDT, CDR2 FYEKMQ (reference sequence). The length of the CDR3 is 15 residues. The CDR3 DNA reads as TGTGCCAGCAGCTGGACCGGGACAGGGCGCTCGCTTTGGTACTTC. Amino acid sequence: CASSWTGTGRSLWYF.

This clonotype was recorded many times. V and J are TRBV28 and TRBJ2-1; a weak D match, TRBD2 (5 bases). Germline CDR1 reads MDHEN; CDR2 reads SYDVKM. This CDR3 is built from 14 residues. V gave up 2 bases and J gave up 4 bases, with 9 bases separating them. Here the CDR3 reads CASSLVGAYNEQFF. In DNA form, the CDR3 reads TGTGCCAGCAGTTTAGTGGGAGCGTACAATGAGCAGTTCTTC.

The chain combines TRBV4-1 with TRBJ1-4; perhaps TRBD1 as D (6 bases). Germline assignment: CDR1 MGHRA and CDR2 YSYEKL. The V end lost 0 bases, the J end lost 8 bases, and 16 bases lay between the germline ends. This CDR3 is built from 16 residues. The CDR3 region is CASSQDRTASVEKLFF. For the CDR3, the DNA is TGCGCCAGCAGCCAAGATAGGACAGCGTCTGTGGAAAAACTGTTTTTT.

This clonotype was picked up many times. Because the CDR3's place on the DNA is in doubt, the DNA is left out and the CDR3 is given as listed by TCRdb. V gene TRBV28 combines with J gene TRBJ1-2; the D segment call TRBD1 is taken from the table without a DNA check. The CDR3 is made up of 14 amino acids, end residues included. Germline CDR1 is MDHEN and CDR2 is SYDVKM. CDR3 sequence reads: CASSFGPGGLGYTF.

This clonotype was seen repeatedly, ten times or more. The limits of the CDR3 on the DNA are not certain, so only TCRdb's listed CDR3 is given. The rearrangement links TRBV20-1 to TRBJ2-3. The CDR3 is 13 residues long, ends included. Germline assignment: CDR1 DFQATT and CDR2 SNEGSKA (reference sequence). The chain's CDR3 is CSVPPQLTDTQYF.

This clonotype has a handful of counts. The V gene is TRBV6-1, the J gene TRBJ2-1; tentatively, D is TRBD1 (5 bases). This CDR3 comprises 14 residues. Germline V lookup: CDR1 MNHNS, CDR2 SASEGT. The V and J ends lost 2 bases and 10 bases respectively, with 15 bases between them. The chain's CDR3 is CASSEPRAVGEQFF. The CDR3, as DNA: TGTGCCAGCAGTGAACCCAGGGCCGTGGGGGAGCAGTTCTTC.

This clonotype was seen more than once but under ten times. The J gene is TRBJ2-1, the V gene TRBV18; a possible D gene is TRBD2 (5 bases). This CDR3 is built from 17 residues. Germline values: CDR1 KGHSH, CDR2 LQKENI. V was trimmed by 3 bases and J by 0 bases, leaving 15 bases between them. The CDR3 sequence is CASSPSLLASSYNEQFF. CDR3 in DNA: TGTGCCAGCTCACCGTCTCTATTAGCGAGCTCCTACAATGAGCAGTTCTTC.

The gene calls are TRBV14 and TRBJ1-2; D is unclear. The V gene's germline CDR1 is SGHDN and CDR2 FVKESK. Trimming took 1 base from V and 5 from J, leaving 17 bases between them. This CDR3 is 16 amino acids long. CDR3 nucleotides: TGTGCCAGCAGCCAAGGAGGCAAGGGCGGAGGGTATGGCTACACCTTC. Its protein is CASSQGGKGGGYGYTF.

The chain has TRBV20-1 and TRBJ2-5, with D unclear. V lost 2 bases and J 2 bases, leaving 9 bases between the germline ends. The CDR3 has 13 amino acids. From germline, CDR1 is DFQATT and CDR2 SNEGSKA (reference sequence). The DNA for the CDR3 is TGCAGTGCTAGATTGGGGTGGCAAGAGACCCAGTACTTC. It specifies CSARLGWQETQYF.

The rearrangement uses TRBV6-5 and TRBJ2-1; D is perhaps TRBD1 (5 bases). Trimming pared 4 bases from V and 9 bases from J, leaving 13 bases between. Germline V gene sequence: CDR1 MNHEY, CDR2 SVGAGI. The CDR3 totals 13 residues. In nucleotides, the CDR3 is TGTGCCAGCAGTTTATTGGGGCATTCTGAGCAGTTCTTC. Translating gives CASSLLGHSEQFF.

The chain carries TRBV19 and TRBJ1-5, with D possibly TRBD1 on 5 matching bases. CDR1 and CDR2 (germline): LNHDA, SQIVND (reference sequence). V lost 7 bases, J lost 1 base, and 14 bases lay in between. This CDR3 region has 15 residues. The CDR3 here is CASNRRGGSNQPQHF. The CDR3 nucleotides read TGTGCCAGTAATAGGAGGGGAGGGAGCAATCAGCCCCAGCATTTT.

The V call is TRBV7-9, the J call TRBJ2-6; D tentatively reads TRBD1 or TRBD2 (6 bases each). There are 17 residues in the CDR3. CDR1 and CDR2 from the germline V gene are SEHNR and FQNEAQ (reference sequence). Between the trimmed V and J ends, which lost 9 bases and 0 bases, there was a span of 18 bases. CDR3 amino acids: CASTLRGGTSGANVLTF. Written as DNA, the CDR3 is TGTGCCAGTACCCTCAGAGGGGGGACCTCTGGGGCCAACGTCCTGACTTTC.

Many counts were recorded for this clonotype. The rearrangement uses TRBV7-2 and TRBJ2-7; 9 bases map to TRBD2. Germline CDR1 is SGHTA and CDR2 is FQGNSA. CDR3 length: 15 residues. J lost 0 bases, V lost 6 bases, and 6 bases had no gene match. The CDR3 loop is CASSRSGGSSYEQYF. CDR3 in DNA: TGTGCCAGCAGTCGTAGCGGGGGAAGCTCCTACGAGCAGTACTTC.